This TCR beta chain emerged from a study of technical replicates of blood from a few donors. V was cut by 6 bases and J by 0 bases, with 9 bases left in between. The germline V gene has CDR1 MNHNS and CDR2 SASEGT. The CDR3 contains 14 residues. Sequencing used immunoSEQ multiplex PCR; TCRdb keeps in-frame clones, though not all of them. The table shows 60,000 to 85,000 clones, with 94% occurring only once. V and J are TRBV6-1 and TRBJ1-3; D possibly corresponds to TRBD1 (5 bases). Sequenced input: T cells isolated from PBMCs. This TCR derives from a human donor in good health. The CDR3 bases are TGTGCCAGCAGCATGACAGTCTCTGGAAACACCATATATTTT. Protein sequence: CASSMTVSGNTIYF.